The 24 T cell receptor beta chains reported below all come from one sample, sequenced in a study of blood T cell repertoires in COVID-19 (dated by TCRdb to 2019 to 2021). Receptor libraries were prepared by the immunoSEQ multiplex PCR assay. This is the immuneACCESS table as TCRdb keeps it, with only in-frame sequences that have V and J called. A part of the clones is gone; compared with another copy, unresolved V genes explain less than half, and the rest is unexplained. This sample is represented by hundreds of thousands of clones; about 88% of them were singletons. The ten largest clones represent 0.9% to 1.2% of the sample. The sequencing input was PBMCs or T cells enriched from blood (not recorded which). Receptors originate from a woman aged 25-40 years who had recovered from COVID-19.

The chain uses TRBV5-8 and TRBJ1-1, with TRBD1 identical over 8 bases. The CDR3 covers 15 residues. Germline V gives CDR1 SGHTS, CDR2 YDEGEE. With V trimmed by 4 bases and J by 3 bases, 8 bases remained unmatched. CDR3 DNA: TGTGCCAGCAGCCGAGGACAGGGTAGTTACACTGAAGCTTTCTTT. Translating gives CASSRGQGSYTEAFF.

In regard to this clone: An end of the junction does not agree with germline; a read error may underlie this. The CDR3 reads CARSGGGAYEQFF. CDR3 nucleotide sequence: TGCGCCCGCAGCGGCGGGGGGGCCTATGAGCAGTTCTTC. The chain carries TRBV5-1 and TRBJ2-1; 9 nucleotides align to TRBD2. The germline CDR1 and CDR2 sequences are SGHRS and YFSETQ. The CDR3 covers 13 residues.

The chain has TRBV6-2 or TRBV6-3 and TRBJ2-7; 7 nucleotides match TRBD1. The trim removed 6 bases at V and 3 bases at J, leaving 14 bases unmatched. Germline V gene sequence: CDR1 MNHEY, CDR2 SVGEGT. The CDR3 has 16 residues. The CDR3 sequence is CASSPRQGKNLYEQYF. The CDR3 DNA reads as TGTGCCAGCAGCCCGAGACAGGGTAAGAACCTCTACGAGCAGTACTTC.

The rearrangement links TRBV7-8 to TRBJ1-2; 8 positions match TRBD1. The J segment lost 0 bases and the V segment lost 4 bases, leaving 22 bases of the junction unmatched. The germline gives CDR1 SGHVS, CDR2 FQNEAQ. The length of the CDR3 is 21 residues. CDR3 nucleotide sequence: TGTGCCAGCAGCTCCACCTACAAACTCCCCTGGACAGGGATGGCTAACTATGGCTACACCTTC. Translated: CASSSTYKLPWTGMANYGYTF.

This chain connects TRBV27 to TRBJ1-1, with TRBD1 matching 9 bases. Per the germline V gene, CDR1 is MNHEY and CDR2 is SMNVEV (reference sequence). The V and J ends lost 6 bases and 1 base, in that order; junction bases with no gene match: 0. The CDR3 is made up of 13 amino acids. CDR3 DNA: TGTGCCAGCAGGACAGGGGGGAACACTGAAGCTTTCTTT. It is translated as CASRTGGNTEAFF.

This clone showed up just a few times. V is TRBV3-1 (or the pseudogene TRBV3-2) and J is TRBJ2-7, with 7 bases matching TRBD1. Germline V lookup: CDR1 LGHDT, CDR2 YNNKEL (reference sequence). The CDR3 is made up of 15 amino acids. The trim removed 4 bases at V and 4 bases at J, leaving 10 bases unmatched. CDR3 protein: CASSPMMGQQYEQYF. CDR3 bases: TGTGCCAGCAGCCCCATGATGGGACAGCAGTACGAGCAGTACTTC.

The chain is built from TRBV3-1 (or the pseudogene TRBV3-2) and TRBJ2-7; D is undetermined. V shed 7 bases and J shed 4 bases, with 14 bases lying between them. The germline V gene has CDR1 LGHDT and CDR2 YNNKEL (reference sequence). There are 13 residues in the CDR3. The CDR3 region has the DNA TGTGCCAGCATCAAATCAGGTACTTACGAGCAGTACTTC. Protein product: CASIKSGTYEQYF.

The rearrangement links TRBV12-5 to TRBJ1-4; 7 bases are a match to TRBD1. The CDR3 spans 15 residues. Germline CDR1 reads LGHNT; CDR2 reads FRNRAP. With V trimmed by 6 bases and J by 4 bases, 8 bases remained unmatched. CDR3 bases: TGTGCTAGTGGGACCGGGACAGCCAATAATGAAAAACTGTTTTTT. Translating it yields CASGTGTANNEKLFF.

The DNA of the CDR3 is TGTGCCAGCAGTCCTACTACAGGGGAAGCTTTCTTT. Its protein is CASSPTTGEAFF. The chain links TRBV6-5 to TRBJ1-1; possibly TRBD1 for D (6 bases). Trimming took off 5 bases at V and 8 bases at J, with 12 bases between the two ends. The CDR3 is 12 amino acids. Germline CDR1 reads MNHEY; CDR2 reads SVGAGI.

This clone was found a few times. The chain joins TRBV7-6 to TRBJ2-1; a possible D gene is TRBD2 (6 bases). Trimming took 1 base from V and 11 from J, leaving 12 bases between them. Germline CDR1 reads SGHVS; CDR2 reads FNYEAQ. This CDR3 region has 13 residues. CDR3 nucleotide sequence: TGTGCCAGCAGCTTAGAAGACCGGGGGAAGCAGTTCTTC. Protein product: CASSLEDRGKQFF. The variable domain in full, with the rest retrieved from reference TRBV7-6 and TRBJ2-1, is GAGVSQSPRYKVTKRGQDVALRCDPISGHVSLYWYRQALGQGPEFLTYFNYEAQQDKSGLPNDRFSAERPEGSISTLTIQRTEQRDSAMYRCASSLEDRGKQFFGPGTRLTVL.

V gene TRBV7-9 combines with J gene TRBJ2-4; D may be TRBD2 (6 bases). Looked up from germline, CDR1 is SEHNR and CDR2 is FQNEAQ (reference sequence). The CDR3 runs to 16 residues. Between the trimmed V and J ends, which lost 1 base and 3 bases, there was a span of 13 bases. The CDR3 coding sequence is TGTGCCAGCAGCTTAGGGGCGGGGTTGGACAAAAACATTCAGTACTTC. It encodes CASSLGAGLDKNIQYF.

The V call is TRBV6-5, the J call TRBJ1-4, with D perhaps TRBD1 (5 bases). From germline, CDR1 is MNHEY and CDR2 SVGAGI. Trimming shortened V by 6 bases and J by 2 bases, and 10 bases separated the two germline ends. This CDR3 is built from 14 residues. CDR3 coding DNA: TGTGCCAGCAGCCCGACAGCCACTAATGAAAAACTGTTTTTT. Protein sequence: CASSPTATNEKLFF.

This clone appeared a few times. CDR3 DNA: TGTGCCATCAGTGCGGCCCCTGGCCTAGCGGGGGACACAGATACGCAGTATTTT. Encoded protein: CAISAAPGLAGDTDTQYF. The rearrangement joins TRBV10-3 to TRBJ2-3; 10 positions match TRBD2. J lost 2 bases, V lost 4 bases, and 12 bases had no gene match. The CDR3 spans 18 residues. Germline V lookup: CDR1 ENHRY, CDR2 SYGVKD.

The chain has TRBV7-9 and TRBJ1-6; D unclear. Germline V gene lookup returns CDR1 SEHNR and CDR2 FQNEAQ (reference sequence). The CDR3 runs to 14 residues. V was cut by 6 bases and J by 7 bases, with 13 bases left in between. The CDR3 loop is CASRGEGTNSPLHF. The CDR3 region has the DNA TGTGCCAGCAGAGGTGAGGGAACCAATTCACCCCTCCACTTT. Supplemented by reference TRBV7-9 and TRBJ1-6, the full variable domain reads DTGVSQNPRHKITKRGQNVTFRCDPISEHNRLYWYRQTLGQGPEFLTYFQNEAQLEKSRLLSDRFSAERPKGSFSTLEIQRTEQGDSAMYLCASRGEGTNSPLHFGNGTRLTVT.

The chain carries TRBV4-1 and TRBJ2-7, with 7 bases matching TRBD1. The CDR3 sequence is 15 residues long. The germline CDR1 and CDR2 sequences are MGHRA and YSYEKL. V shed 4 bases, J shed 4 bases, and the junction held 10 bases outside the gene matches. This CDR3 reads CASSLPERGQYEQYF. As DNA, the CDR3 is TGCGCCAGCAGCCTCCCCGAGAGGGGGCAATACGAGCAGTACTTC.

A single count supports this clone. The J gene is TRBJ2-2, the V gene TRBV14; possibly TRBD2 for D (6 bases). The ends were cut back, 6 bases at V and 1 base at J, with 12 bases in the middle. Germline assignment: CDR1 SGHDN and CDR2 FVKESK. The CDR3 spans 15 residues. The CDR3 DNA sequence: TGTGCCAGCAGAAGAGCGGGCGGGAACACCGGGGAGCTGTTTTTT. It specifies CASRRAGGNTGELFF.

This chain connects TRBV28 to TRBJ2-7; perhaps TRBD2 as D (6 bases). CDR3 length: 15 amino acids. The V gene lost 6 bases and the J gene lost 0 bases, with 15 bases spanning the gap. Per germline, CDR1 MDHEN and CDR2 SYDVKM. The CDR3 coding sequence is TGTGCCAGCAGCCCCGGGACTTATCCCTCCTACGAGCAGTACTTC. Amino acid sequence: CASSPGTYPSYEQYF. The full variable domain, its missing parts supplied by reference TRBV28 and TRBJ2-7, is DVKVTQSSRYLVKRTGEKVFLECVQDMDHENMFWYRQDPGLGLRLIYFSYDVKMKEKGDIPEGYSVSREKKERFSLILESASTNQTSMYLCASSPGTYPSYEQYFGPGTRLTVT.

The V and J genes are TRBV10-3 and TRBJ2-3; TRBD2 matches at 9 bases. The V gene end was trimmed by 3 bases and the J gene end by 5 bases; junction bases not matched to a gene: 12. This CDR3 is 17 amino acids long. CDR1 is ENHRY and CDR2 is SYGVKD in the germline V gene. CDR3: CAISELLAGGGGDTQYF. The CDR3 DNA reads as TGTGCCATCAGTGAATTACTAGCGGGTGGCGGGGGAGATACGCAGTATTTT.

DNA for the CDR3: TGTGCCAGTAGTATACGGGGGGGATGGGCAGATACGCAGTATTTT. This gives the protein CASSIRGGWADTQYF. The genes are TRBV19 and TRBJ2-3; 8 nucleotides line up with TRBD2. The CDR3 consists of 15 residues. After removal of 2 bases from V and 4 bases from J, the junction contained 5 bases not matched to a gene. Germline assignment: CDR1 LNHDA and CDR2 SQIVND (reference sequence).

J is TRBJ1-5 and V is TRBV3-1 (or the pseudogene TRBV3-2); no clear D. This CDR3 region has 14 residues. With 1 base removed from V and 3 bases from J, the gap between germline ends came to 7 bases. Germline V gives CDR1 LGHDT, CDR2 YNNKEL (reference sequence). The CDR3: CASSQAQLNQPQHF. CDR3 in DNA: TGTGCCAGCAGCCAAGCACAGCTCAATCAGCCCCAGCATTTT.

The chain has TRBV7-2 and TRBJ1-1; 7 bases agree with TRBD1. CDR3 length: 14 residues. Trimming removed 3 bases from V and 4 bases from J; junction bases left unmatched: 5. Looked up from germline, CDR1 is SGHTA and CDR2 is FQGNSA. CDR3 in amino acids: CASSLGRDSTEAFF. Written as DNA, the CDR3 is TGTGCCAGCAGCTTGGGCCGGGACAGCACTGAAGCTTTCTTT.

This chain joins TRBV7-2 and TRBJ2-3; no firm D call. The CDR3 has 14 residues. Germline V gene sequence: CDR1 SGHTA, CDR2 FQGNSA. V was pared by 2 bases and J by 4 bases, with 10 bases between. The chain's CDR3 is CASSLSQIADTQYF. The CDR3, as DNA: TGTGCCAGCAGCTTATCCCAGATCGCAGATACGCAGTATTTT.

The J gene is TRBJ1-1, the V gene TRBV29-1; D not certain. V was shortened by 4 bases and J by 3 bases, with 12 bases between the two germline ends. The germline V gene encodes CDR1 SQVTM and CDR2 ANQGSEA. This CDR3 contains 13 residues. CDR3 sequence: CSVAGRVDTEAFF. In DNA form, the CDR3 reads TGCAGCGTTGCTGGGCGCGTAGACACTGAAGCTTTCTTT. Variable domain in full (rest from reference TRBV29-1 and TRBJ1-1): SAVISQKPSRDICQRGTSLTIQCQVDSQVTMMFWYRQQPGQSLTLIATANQGSEATYESGFVIDKFPISRPNLTFSTLTVSNMSPEDSSIYLCSVAGRVDTEAFFGQGTRLTVV.

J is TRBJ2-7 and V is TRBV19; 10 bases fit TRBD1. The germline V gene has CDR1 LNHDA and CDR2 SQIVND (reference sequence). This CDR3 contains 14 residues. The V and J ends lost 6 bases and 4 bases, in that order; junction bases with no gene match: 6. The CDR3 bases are TGTGCCAGTAGAGTTTCGGGACAGGGGTACGAGCAGTACTTC. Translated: CASRVSGQGYEQYF.